Detailed here is one TCR beta chain. As yet, its antigen is unknown. Trimming took 6 bases from V and 1 from J; bases not matched to a gene: 9. This CDR3 comprises 16 residues. Germline V gene lookup returns CDR1 LGHDT and CDR2 YNNKEL (reference sequence). This specimen comes from a study of blood T cells in healthy people across ages. Study-level results: Across samples, TCR beta diversity tracked strongly with naive T cell percentage.

The study recruited healthy Caucasian donors from Russia who were aged about 6 to 95. The second PCR ran 7 to 11 cycles with a sample-barcoded 5' primer and J-beta primers. Researchers report that each sample yielded at least 3 million CDR3-containing paired-end reads. TCRdb re-called the 5' RACE reads through MiXCR, storing one row per CDR3 protein. The sample includes approximately 810,000 distinct CDR3 sequences, under 30% of them seen just once. The sequenced sample was blood. The receptor was derived from a woman aged 80 or over in good health. V and J are TRBV3-1 and TRBJ2-7; 10 nucleotides align to TRBD1. The CDR3 here is CASRYTGTGVSYEQYF. CDR3 nucleotides: TGTGCCAGCAGATACACCGGGACAGGGGTATCCTACGAGCAGTACTTC.